This TCR beta chain was recorded in a study of beta chain features in type 1 diabetes. The overall study: In all, around 100 million sorted cells from all samples were analyzed.

Study results and caveats: Type 1 diabetes patients had VDJ junctions that carried fewer insertions and more deletions.

This clone was counted between two and nine times. Antigen unknown. TCRB transcripts that were expressed got sequenced, as all of the isolated RNA had been reverse transcribed. For naive, central memory and regulatory T cell samples, reads averaged around 3.8 million. Method: immunoSEQ multiplex PCR; TCRdb's copy keeps in-frame clones and lacks some. The sample lists hundreds of thousands of clones; roughly 17% were seen once. Per the germline V gene, CDR1 is KGHSH and CDR2 is LQKENI. This CDR3 has 11 amino acids. This receptor was taken from a woman aged 18-29 years in good health. V is TRBV18 and J is TRBJ2-5, with D perhaps TRBD1 or TRBD2 (5 bases each). The J call may be incorrect, as the DNA end agrees better with TRBJ2-7. Sample: naive CD4+ T cells from blood. The CDR3 nucleotides read TGTGCCAGCTCACCAGGGGGCGAGCAGTACTTC. Its translation is CASSPGGEQYF.